These 20 T cell receptor beta chains came from one sample sequenced in a study of cytomegalovirus exposure and HLA in healthy donors. The PCR ran on 60 Vbeta and 13 Jbeta primers. Some clones are missing from TCRdb's copy, which holds only in-frame ones; the method was immunoSEQ multiplex PCR. The repertoire holds 90,000 to 100,000 clones, with 65% as singletons. The sequenced material came from PBMCs. These receptors originate from a boy aged 5-17 years in good health and CMV-seropositive.

The chain is built from TRBV5-4 and TRBJ2-1; 8 nucleotides line up with TRBD2. This CDR3 comprises 16 residues. V lost 0 bases to trimming and J lost 0 bases; unmatched junction nucleotides: 2. Germline assignment: CDR1 SGHNT and CDR2 YYREEE (reference sequence). DNA for the CDR3: TGTGCCAGCAGCTTGGCGGGAGGGCCCTCCTACAATGAGCAGTTCTTC. Residues: CASSLAGGPSYNEQFF.

This chain links TRBV30 with TRBJ1-5; D unclear. This CDR3 contains 13 residues. The germline CDR1 and CDR2 sequences are GTSNPN and SVGIG (reference sequence). V was trimmed by 3 bases and J by 10 bases, leaving 16 bases between them. The CDR3 loop reads CAWRVEWFCPQHF. DNA for the CDR3: TGTGCCTGGAGGGTGGAGTGGTTTTGTCCCCAGCATTTT.

The chain has TRBV6-5 and TRBJ2-1; 8 nucleotides line up with TRBD1. The length of the CDR3 is 15 residues. Losses at the gene ends were 4 bases for V and 2 bases for J; bases not matched to a gene: 4. Germline V gene lookup returns CDR1 MNHEY and CDR2 SVGAGI. CDR3 bases: TGTGCCAGCAGTTCAACAGGGGGTCCCTACAATGAGCAGTTCTTC. Residues: CASSSTGGPYNEQFF.

This chain links TRBV19 with TRBJ2-7, with a possible D match to TRBD2 (5 bases). The CDR3 length is 15 residues. V lost 1 base to trimming and J lost 5 bases, with 15 bases between them. Germline CDR1 is LNHDA and CDR2 is SQIVND (reference sequence). The CDR3 spells CASSIVIGGRHEQYF. The CDR3 DNA reads as TGTGCCAGTAGTATAGTAATCGGAGGCCGCCACGAGCAGTACTTC. Filled out from reference TRBV19 and TRBJ2-7, the complete variable domain reads DGGITQSPKYLFRKEGQNVTLSCEQNLNHDAMYWYRQDPGQGLRLIYYSQIVNDFQKGDIAEGYSVSREKKESFPLTVTSAQKNPTAFYLCASSIVIGGRHEQYFGPGTRLTVT.

With respect to this clone: Compared with germline, one end of the junction differs, possibly owing to a read error. This chain links TRBV6-6 with TRBJ2-5; 8 bases align to TRBD2. The germline CDR1 and CDR2 sequences are MNHNY and SVGAGI (reference sequence). The CDR3 extends over 14 amino acids. The CDR3 protein is CASSYRGGLETLYF. CDR3 bases: TGTGCCAGCAGTTACCGGGGGGGATTGGAGACCCTGTACTTC.

The V call is TRBV10-2, the J call TRBJ1-5; D unclear. The CDR3 runs to 13 residues. Trimming pared 6 bases from V and 0 bases from J, leaving 6 bases between. CDR1 and CDR2 (germline): WSHSY, SAAADI. The CDR3 here is CASSASSNQPQHF. CDR3 bases: TGCGCCAGCAGCGCCAGTAGCAATCAGCCCCAGCATTTT.

The genes are TRBV5-6 and TRBJ1-2; D possibly corresponds to TRBD1 (5 bases). CDR1 is SGHDT, CDR2 YYEEEE, per germline. V lost 2 bases and J 5 bases, leaving 7 bases between the germline ends. This CDR3 is built from 12 residues. CDR3 loop: CASSFDSYGYTF. As DNA, the CDR3 is TGTGCCAGCAGCTTCGACAGTTATGGCTACACCTTC.

This clone came up a few times. V gene TRBV5-6 combines with J gene TRBJ1-2; D possibly corresponds to TRBD1 (5 bases). V was trimmed by 5 bases and J by 3 bases, leaving 8 bases between them. Germline CDR1 and CDR2: SGHDT and YYEEEE. The length of the CDR3 is 12 residues. The DNA for the CDR3 is TGTGCCAGCAGTCCGGGGGACTATGGCTACACCTTC. Translation gives CASSPGDYGYTF. Full variable domain (rest looked up from reference TRBV5-6 and TRBJ1-2): DAGVTQSPTHLIKTRGQQVTLRCSPKSGHDTVSWYQQALGQGPQFIFQYYEEEERQRGNFPDRFSGHQFPNYSSELNVNALLLGDSALYLCASSPGDYGYTFGSGTRLTVV.

This clone was picked up a small number of times. V usage is TRBV6-1 and J usage is TRBJ2-7; 16 bases agree with TRBD2. V gave up 2 bases and J gave up 4 bases; unmatched junction bases: 8. Germline lookup yields CDR1 MNHNS and CDR2 SASEGT. The CDR3 is 18 amino acids. The CDR3 loop reads CASSEYGTSGGGGYEQYF. The CDR3 DNA reads as TGTGCCAGCAGTGAATATGGGACTAGCGGGGGGGGCGGGTACGAGCAGTACTTC.

This clone has a handful of counts. This chain connects TRBV5-3 to TRBJ2-7; TRBD1 agrees at 9 bases. TRBV5-3 is noted as an ORF with a role that remains uncertain. This CDR3 has 17 residues. V trimming: 0 bases; J trimming: 6 bases; junction bases outside the gene matches: 13. CDR3 nucleotides: TGTGCCAGAAGCTTGGTTCGCACCGGGACAGGGATTAGCGAGCAGTACTTC. Its protein is CARSLVRTGTGISEQYF.

The V and J genes are TRBV30 and TRBJ2-3, with D possibly matching TRBD1 (7 bases). Trimming took 3 bases from V and 6 from J, leaving 13 bases between them. This CDR3 is 13 amino acids long. Germline assignment: CDR1 GTSNPN and CDR2 SVGIG (reference sequence). CDR3 sequence: CAWSRGVRDTQYF. The CDR3 DNA sequence: TGTGCCTGGAGCAGGGGGGTTCGCGATACGCAGTATTTT.

CDR3 sequence: CAWSLRVGTEAFF. CDR3 nucleotide sequence: TGTGCCTGGAGTCTCAGGGTGGGGACTGAAGCTTTCTTT. This chain links TRBV30 with TRBJ1-1; D perhaps matches TRBD1 (5 bases). The CDR3 contains 13 residues. In germline, CDR1 is GTSNPN, CDR2 SVGIG (reference sequence). The V end lost 2 bases, the J end lost 5 bases, and 12 bases lay between the germline ends. Combining the CDR3 with reference TRBV30 and TRBJ1-1 gives the whole variable domain SQTIHQWPATLVQPVGSPLSLECTVEGTSNPNLYWYRQAAGRGLQLLFYSVGIGQISSEVPQNLSASRPQDRQFILSSKKLLLSDSGFYLCAWSLRVGTEAFFGQGTRLTVV.

The chain links TRBV19 to TRBJ2-5; D unresolved. This CDR3 is built from 13 residues. V was trimmed by 1 base and J by 7 bases, leaving 10 bases between them. Germline V gives CDR1 LNHDA, CDR2 SQIVND (reference sequence). Here the CDR3 reads CASSIGGLGTQYF. Written as DNA, the CDR3 is TGTGCCAGTAGTATAGGCGGTCTAGGGACCCAGTACTTC.

V is TRBV5-6 and J is TRBJ1-3, with TRBD1 matching 7 bases. CDR3 length equals 15 residues. V lost 4 bases and J lost 4; bases outside the gene matches: 8. Germline-derived CDR1 and CDR2 are SGHDT and YYEEEE. The CDR3, as DNA: TGTGCCAGCAGCCTACAGACAGGGTACGGAAACACCATATATTTT. Amino acid sequence: CASSLQTGYGNTIYF. The full variable domain, with the rest looked up from reference TRBV5-6 and TRBJ1-3, is DAGVTQSPTHLIKTRGQQVTLRCSPKSGHDTVSWYQQALGQGPQFIFQYYEEEERQRGNFPDRFSGHQFPNYSSELNVNALLLGDSALYLCASSLQTGYGNTIYFGEGSWLTVV.

This sequence joins TRBV10-2 and TRBJ1-2; the D is unclear. The CDR3 totals 12 residues. Germline-derived CDR1 and CDR2 are WSHSY and SAAADI. V lost 2 bases and J 5 bases, leaving 6 bases between the germline ends. CDR3 residues: CASSELRYGYTF. The CDR3 bases are TGCGCCAGCAGTGAGCTCAGATATGGCTACACCTTC.

Remarks on this clone: Relative to the germline gene, one junction end is altered; a read error may explain this. The rearrangement joins TRBV7-8 to TRBJ1-2; D perhaps matches TRBD1 (6 bases). The CDR3 runs 14 residues. Germline CDR1 is SGHVS and CDR2 is FQNEAQ. CDR3 nucleotide sequence: TGTGCCAGCAGCTTAGGGACAGCAGGAGGAGGCTACCCCTTC. It specifies CASSLGTAGGGYPF.

In nucleotides, the CDR3 is TGTGCCAGCAGCCAAGGGGAGGAAAATACGCAGTATTTT. Translation gives CASSQGEENTQYF. The chain is built from TRBV14 and TRBJ2-3; D may be TRBD2 (6 bases). Trimming left V 1 base short and J 7 bases short, with 9 bases between. The CDR3 loop spans 13 amino acids. CDR1 SGHDN and CDR2 FVKESK come from the germline V gene.

This clone was detected a few times. The gene calls are TRBV6-6 and TRBJ2-1, with D uncertain. The CDR3 has 15 amino acids. Germline values: CDR1 MNHNY, CDR2 SVGAGI (reference sequence). V dropped 5 bases and J dropped 7 bases, with 18 bases sitting between them. The CDR3 protein is CASSHPSQRLNEQFF. The CDR3, as DNA: TGTGCCAGCAGTCACCCCTCCCAGAGGTTGAATGAGCAGTTCTTC.

This clone was detected many times. V is TRBV4-3 and J is TRBJ1-1, with D maybe TRBD1 (5 bases). V was cut by 0 bases and J by 3 bases, with 14 bases left in between. Germline values: CDR1 LGHNA, CDR2 YSLEER. The CDR3 length is 16 residues. This CDR3 reads CASSQDFRGLDTEAFF. Here the CDR3 DNA reads TGCGCCAGCAGCCAAGATTTCCGGGGGTTGGACACTGAAGCTTTCTTT.

V is TRBV13 and J is TRBJ2-5; a weak D match, TRBD2 (5 bases). Trimming left V 3 bases short and J 7 bases short, with 12 bases between. The CDR3 loop spans 13 amino acids. Per germline, CDR1 PRHDT and CDR2 FYEKMQ (reference sequence). CDR3 nucleotide sequence: TGTGCCAGCAGCTTGGAGCCTCGGGGGACCCAGTACTTC. Residues: CASSLEPRGTQYF.